A single sample gave rise to the 3 T cell receptor beta chains below, sequenced in a study of T cells in Graves' hyperthyroidism and ophthalmopathy. Amplified TCR beta CDR3 regions derived from RNA transcripts. First-round RT-PCR with HTBI primers amplified the TCR CDR3 region. TCRdb independently ran MiXCR on the multiplex PCR reads; one entry per CDR3 protein. The sample shows 400,000 or so distinct CDR3 sequences, 11% to 15% of them seen only once. The material sequenced was blood. The source of these receptors is a man in his fifties or sixties with Graves' ophthalmopathy.

This clonotype was counted ten times or more. The rearrangement uses TRBV3-1 and TRBJ2-1; unclear D gene. Looked up from germline, CDR1 is LGHDT and CDR2 is YNNKEL (reference sequence). V lost 1 base, J lost 5 bases, and 6 bases lay in between. CDR3 length: 13 amino acids. In DNA form, the CDR3 reads TGTGCCAGCAGCCAAGGCGTTGACAATGAGCAGTTCTTC. Amino acid sequence: CASSQGVDNEQFF.

This clonotype has a count of ten or more. This chain's CDR3 is CSAASYREQFF. CDR3 coding DNA: TGCAGTGCTGCTAGCTATCGGGAGCAGTTCTTC. The chain uses TRBV20-1 and TRBJ2-1, with D possibly being TRBD2 (5 bases). The ends were cut back, 5 bases at V and 10 bases at J, with 12 bases in the middle. Germline V gives CDR1 DFQATT, CDR2 SNEGSKA (reference sequence). CDR3 length equals 11 residues.

This clonotype was picked up a small number of times. The rearrangement links TRBV2 to TRBJ1-2; 8 positions match TRBD1. The germline V gene encodes CDR1 SNHLY and CDR2 FYNNEI. The CDR3 covers 15 residues. With 11 bases clipped from V and 4 bases from J, the junction kept 15 bases outside the gene matches. This CDR3 reads CAGSTGELVGYGYTF. CDR3 DNA sequence: TGTGCCGGATCGACAGGGGAGCTGGTCGGCTATGGCTACACCTTC.